This TCR beta chain was retrieved from a study of blood T cell repertoires in COVID-19. Study overall: Donors in the United States, Italy and Spain gave samples during acute or convalescent COVID-19. In each case, the material was cDNA or gDNA derived from T cells, B-cell-depleted T cells, or PBMCs.

The CDR3 sequence is 14 residues long. The germline V gene encodes CDR1 LGHDT and CDR2 YNNKEL (reference sequence). V was clipped by 6 bases and J by 1 base; unmatched bases: 2. In the study's own analysis: Quantification of nucleated cells was approximated via reference gene primer amplification. The assay was immunoSEQ multiplex PCR, and TCRdb's table has in-frame clones only and misses some. That table furnishes V, J and clone size, whereas the DNA furnished D and trimming. The table includes under 300,000 clones, 80% to 90% detected once. As regards this clone: In the same sample, other DNA sequences code for this CDR3.

Sequencing was done on a sample of peripheral blood. The gene calls are TRBV3-1 (or the pseudogene TRBV3-2) and TRBJ2-3; 9 bases agree with TRBD1. The TCR originated in a woman aged 40 to 50 who had recovered from COVID-19. The CDR3 sequence: CASSRTGGTDTQYF. CDR3 nucleotide sequence: TGTGCCAGCAGTCGGACAGGGGGCACAGATACGCAGTATTTT.